This section outlines one T cell receptor beta chain sequence together with its context. In the source study's methods: Using reference gene primer amplification, nucleated cell counts were estimated. Assay used: immunoSEQ multiplex PCR; TCRdb lists only in-frame clones, some missing. The V and J calls and clone size were taken over from that table, and D and trimming were inferred from the DNA. This repertoire shows 140,000 or so clones, approximately 89% found once; its top ten account for about 1.5%. This sample was taken from a study of blood T cell repertoires in COVID-19. About the study: There were acute and convalescent COVID-19 samples, and they came from the United States, Italy and Spain. Nucleic acid was either cDNA or gDNA, and it came from T cells, B-cell-depleted T cells, or PBMCs.

Germline CDR1 and CDR2: LGHNA and YNFKEQ. Germline trimming cut 3 bases from V and 4 bases from J; bases unmatched to any gene: 9. The CDR3 has 17 amino acids. The clonotype comes from a human donor in a cohort sampled during active COVID-19. The chain employs TRBV4-2 and TRBJ2-3; 11 bases fit TRBD1. The sequenced sample consisted of peripheral blood. The DNA of the CDR3 is TGTGCCAGCAGCCATGCCAAAGGACAGGGGGCCTCAGATACGCAGTATTTT. Encoded protein: CASSHAKGQGASDTQYF.